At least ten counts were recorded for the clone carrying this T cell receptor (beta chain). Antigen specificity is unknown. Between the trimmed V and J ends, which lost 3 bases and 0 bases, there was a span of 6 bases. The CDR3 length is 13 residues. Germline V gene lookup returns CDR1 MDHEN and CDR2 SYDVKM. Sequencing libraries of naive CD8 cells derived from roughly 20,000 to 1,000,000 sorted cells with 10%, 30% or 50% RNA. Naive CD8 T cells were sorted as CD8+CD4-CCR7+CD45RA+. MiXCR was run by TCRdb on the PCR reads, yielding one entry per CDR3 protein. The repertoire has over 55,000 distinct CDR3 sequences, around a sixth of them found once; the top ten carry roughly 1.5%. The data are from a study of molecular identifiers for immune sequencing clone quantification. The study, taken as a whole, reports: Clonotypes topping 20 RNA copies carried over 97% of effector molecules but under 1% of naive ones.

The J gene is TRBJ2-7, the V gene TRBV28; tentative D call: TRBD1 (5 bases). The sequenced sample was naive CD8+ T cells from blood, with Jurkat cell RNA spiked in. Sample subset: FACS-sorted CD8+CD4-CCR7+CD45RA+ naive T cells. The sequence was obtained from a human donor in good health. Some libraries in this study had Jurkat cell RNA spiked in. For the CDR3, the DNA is TGTGCCAGCAGTTTGACAGTCTCCTACGAGCAGTACTTC. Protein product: CASSLTVSYEQYF.